This entry lists 11 T cell receptor beta chains sequenced from one sample in a study of beta chain features in type 1 diabetes. Findings and caveats of the study: TCRB CDR3s from Type 1 diabetes patients were moderately but significantly shorter in all four CD4+ subsets.

Antigens of these TCRs are unknown. The isolated RNA, all of it, was reverse transcribed, so expressed TCRB transcripts were what got sequenced. Repertoires were generated with immunoSEQ multiplex PCR, while TCRdb's copy carries only in-frame clones and drops some. Of approximately 250,000 clones detected, roughly a quarter appear once; the ten largest clones hold around 0.011%. Sample: naive CD4+ T cells from blood. These receptors originate from a young woman with type 1 diabetes.

This chain connects TRBV25-1 to TRBJ1-2, with a weak D call TRBD1 (5 bases). The ends were cut back, 3 bases at V and 0 bases at J, with 8 bases in the middle. The germline V gene encodes CDR1 MGHDK and CDR2 SYGVNS. The CDR3 extends over 14 amino acids. The CDR3: CASSDPTANYGYTF. In nucleotides, the CDR3 is TGTGCCAGCAGTGATCCGACAGCTAACTATGGCTACACCTTC.

This clone was seen more than once but under ten times. This sequence joins TRBV18 and TRBJ2-6; TRBD1 is a possible D gene (5 bases). The CDR3 has 17 amino acids. V was shortened by 3 bases and J by 2 bases, with 14 bases between the two germline ends. Germline loops: CDR1 KGHSH, CDR2 LQKENI. CDR3 coding DNA: TGTGCCAGCTCACCCGGGCCCCAGGGAACTGGGGCCAACGTCCTGACTTTC. Translating gives CASSPGPQGTGANVLTF.

The CDR3 reads CATSRDRSGNQPQHF. CDR3 DNA sequence: TGTGCCACCAGCAGAGATCGTTCAGGTAATCAGCCCCAGCATTTT. The genes are TRBV15 and TRBJ1-5; no firm D call. Germline V gene lookup returns CDR1 LNHNV and CDR2 YYDKDF (reference sequence). This CDR3 comprises 15 residues. The V gene lost 0 bases and the J gene lost 4 bases, with 10 bases spanning the gap.

This clone has just a few counts. This chain uses TRBV5-4 with TRBJ2-7; the D is unclear. Trimming left V 0 bases short and J 4 bases short, with 8 bases between. The CDR3 has 13 amino acids. The germline V gene has CDR1 SGHNT and CDR2 YYREEE (reference sequence). CDR3 sequence (DNA): TGTGCCAGCAGCTTGGGGAGCAGATACGAGCAGTACTTC. It translates to CASSLGSRYEQYF.

The V gene is TRBV7-8, the J gene TRBJ2-1, with D perhaps TRBD2 (7 bases). The CDR3 is 16 amino acids. Germline V gene lookup returns CDR1 SGHVS and CDR2 FQNEAQ. V shed 4 bases and J shed 4 bases, with 17 bases lying between them. Here the CDR3 reads CASSWGRELRYNEQFF. CDR3 DNA: TGTGCCAGCAGCTGGGGGCGGGAGCTCCGGTACAATGAGCAGTTCTTC.

This clone has just a few counts. The J gene is TRBJ2-3, the V gene TRBV2; a weak D match, TRBD2 (5 bases). V was shortened by 0 bases and J by 5 bases, with 15 bases between the two germline ends. Per germline, CDR1 SNHLY and CDR2 FYNNEI. The CDR3 length is 16 residues. The CDR3, as DNA: TGTGCCAGCAGTGAAGCGCGGGCTAGTTGGGGAGATACGCAGTATTTT. Protein sequence: CASSEARASWGDTQYF.

This clone was recorded a few times. This specimen includes other DNA sequences encoding the same CDR3. The CDR3 DNA follows: TGTGCCAGCAGTTTGGCGGGAGGTACGCAGTATTTT. Encoded protein: CASSLAGGTQYF. The chain joins TRBV28 to TRBJ2-3; 8 bases line up with TRBD2. This CDR3 has 12 residues. Germline loops: CDR1 MDHEN, CDR2 SYDVKM. J lost 8 bases, V lost 3 bases, and 1 base had no gene match.

The genes are TRBV6-1 and TRBJ2-5; TRBD1 agrees at 11 bases. V lost 8 bases, J lost 4 bases, and 3 bases stayed unmatched. CDR1 and CDR2 from the germline V gene are MNHNS and SASEGT. The CDR3 runs to 13 residues. The CDR3 spells CASGTGGGETQYF. CDR3 coding DNA: TGTGCCAGCGGGACAGGGGGAGGAGAGACCCAGTACTTC.

There are a few counts of this clone. V and J are TRBV7-2 and TRBJ2-1; 7 bases match TRBD2. After removal of 5 bases from V and 2 bases from J, the junction contained 6 bases not matched to a gene. This CDR3 is 15 amino acids long. In germline, CDR1 is SGHTA, CDR2 FQGNSA. The CDR3 sequence is CASSVSSGTYNEQFF. CDR3 nucleotides: TGTGCCAGCAGCGTATCTAGCGGAACCTACAATGAGCAGTTCTTC.

The gene calls are TRBV9 and TRBJ2-1; 12 nucleotides agree with TRBD2. This CDR3 region has 15 residues. Germline assignment: CDR1 SGDLS and CDR2 YYNGEE. V shed 4 bases and J 4 bases; nucleotides not matched to a gene: 3. CDR3 in amino acids: CASSYGTSGYNEQFF. The CDR3, as DNA: TGTGCCAGCAGCTACGGGACTAGCGGGTACAATGAGCAGTTCTTC. Based on the CDR3 plus reference TRBV9 and TRBJ2-1, the full variable domain is DSGVTQTPKHLITATGQRVTLRCSPRSGDLSVYWYQQSLDQGLQFLIQYYNGEERAKGNILERFSAQQFPDLHSELNLSSLELGDSALYFCASSYGTSGYNEQFFGPGTRLTVL.

The CDR3: CAWRLGRGLGNEQFF. The CDR3 coding sequence is TGTGCCTGGAGGCTGGGGCGGGGGCTGGGAAATGAGCAGTTCTTC. The chain is built from TRBV30 and TRBJ2-1; TRBD2 is a possible D gene (7 bases). CDR3 length: 15 residues. V lost 3 bases to trimming and J lost 7 bases, with 19 bases between them. Germline-derived CDR1 and CDR2 are GTSNPN and SVGIG (reference sequence).